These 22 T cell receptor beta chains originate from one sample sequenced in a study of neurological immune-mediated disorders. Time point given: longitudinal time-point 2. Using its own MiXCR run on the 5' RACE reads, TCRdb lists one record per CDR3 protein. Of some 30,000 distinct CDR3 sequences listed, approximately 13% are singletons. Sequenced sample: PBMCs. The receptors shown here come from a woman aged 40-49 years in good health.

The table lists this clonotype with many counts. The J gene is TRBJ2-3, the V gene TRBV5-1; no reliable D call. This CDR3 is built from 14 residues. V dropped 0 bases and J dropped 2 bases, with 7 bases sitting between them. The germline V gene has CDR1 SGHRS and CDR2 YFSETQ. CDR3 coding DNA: TGCGCCAGCAGCTTGGCTAGATTCACAGATACGCAGTATTTT. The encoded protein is CASSLARFTDTQYF.

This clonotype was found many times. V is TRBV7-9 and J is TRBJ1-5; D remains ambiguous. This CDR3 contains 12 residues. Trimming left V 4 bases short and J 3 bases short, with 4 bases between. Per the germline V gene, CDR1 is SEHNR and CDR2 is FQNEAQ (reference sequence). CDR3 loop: CASSSHNQPQHF. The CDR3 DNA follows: TGTGCCAGCAGCTCACACAATCAGCCCCAGCATTTT.

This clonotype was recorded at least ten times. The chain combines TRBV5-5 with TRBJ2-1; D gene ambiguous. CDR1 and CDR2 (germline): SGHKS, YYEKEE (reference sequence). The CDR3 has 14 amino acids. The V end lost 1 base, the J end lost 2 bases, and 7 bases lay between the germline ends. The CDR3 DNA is TGTGCCAGCAGCTTGTTCACCACCTACAATGAGCAGTTCTTC. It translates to CASSLFTTYNEQFF.

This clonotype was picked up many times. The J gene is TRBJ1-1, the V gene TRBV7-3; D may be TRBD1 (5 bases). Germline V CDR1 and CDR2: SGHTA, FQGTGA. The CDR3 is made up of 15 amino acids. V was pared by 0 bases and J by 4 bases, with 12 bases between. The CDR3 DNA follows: TGTGCCAGCAGCTTAACGCCCGGTCAGGGCACTGAAGCTTTCTTT. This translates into CASSLTPGQGTEAFF.

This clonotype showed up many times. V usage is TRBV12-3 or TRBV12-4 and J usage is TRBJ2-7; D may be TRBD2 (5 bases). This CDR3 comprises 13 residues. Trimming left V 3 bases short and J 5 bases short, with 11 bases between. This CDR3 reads CASSFVNGDEQYF. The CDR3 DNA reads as TGTGCCAGCAGTTTTGTGAACGGGGACGAGCAGTACTTC.

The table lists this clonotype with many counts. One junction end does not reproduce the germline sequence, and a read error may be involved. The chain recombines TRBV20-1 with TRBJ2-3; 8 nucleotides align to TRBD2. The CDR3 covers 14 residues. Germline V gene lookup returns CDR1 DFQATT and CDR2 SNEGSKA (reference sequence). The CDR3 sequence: CSPRTAGGEDTQYF. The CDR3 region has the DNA TGCAGTCCTAGGACGGCGGGAGGAGAAGATACGCAGTATTTT.

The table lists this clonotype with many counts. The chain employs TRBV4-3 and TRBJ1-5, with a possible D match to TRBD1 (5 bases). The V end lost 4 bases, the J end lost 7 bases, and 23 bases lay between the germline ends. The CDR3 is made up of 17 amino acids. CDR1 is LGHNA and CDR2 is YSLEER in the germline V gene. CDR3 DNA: TGCGCCAGCAGCCCGGAGGGGCCCCCTCCATATGGACAGCCCCAGCATTTT. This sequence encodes CASSPEGPPPYGQPQHF.

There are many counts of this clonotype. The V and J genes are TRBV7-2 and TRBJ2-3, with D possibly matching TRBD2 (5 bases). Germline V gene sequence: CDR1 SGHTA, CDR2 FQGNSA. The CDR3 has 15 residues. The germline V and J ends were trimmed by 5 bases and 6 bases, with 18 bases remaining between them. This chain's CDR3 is CASSRSVINIDTQYF. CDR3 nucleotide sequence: TGTGCCAGCAGCCGTAGCGTCATCAATATCGATACGCAGTATTTT.

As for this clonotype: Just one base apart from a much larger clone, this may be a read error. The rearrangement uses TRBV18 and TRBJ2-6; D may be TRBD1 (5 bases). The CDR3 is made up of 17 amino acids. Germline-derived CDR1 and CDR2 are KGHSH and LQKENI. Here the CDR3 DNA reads TGTGCCAGCTCACCACCGTCGAGCGTCTCTGGGGCCAACGTCCGGACTTTC. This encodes CASSPPSSVSGANVRTF.

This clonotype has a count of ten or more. The CDR3 loop reads CASSLATLGTVRETQYF. DNA for the CDR3: TGTGCCAGCAGCTTGGCAACCCTAGGGACAGTACGAGAGACCCAGTACTTC. The chain joins TRBV5-6 to TRBJ2-5, with 7 bases lining up with TRBD1. Germline assignment: CDR1 SGHDT and CDR2 YYEEEE. The CDR3 is 17 residues long. With V trimmed by 0 bases and J by 4 bases, 12 bases remained unmatched.

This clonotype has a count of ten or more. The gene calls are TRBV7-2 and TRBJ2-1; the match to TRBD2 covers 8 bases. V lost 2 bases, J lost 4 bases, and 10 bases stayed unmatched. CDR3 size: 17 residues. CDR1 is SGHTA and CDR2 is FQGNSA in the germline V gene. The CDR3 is CASSLNSRGAGYNEQFF. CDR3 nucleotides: TGTGCCAGCAGCTTAAACTCGCGGGGGGCGGGGTACAATGAGCAGTTCTTC.

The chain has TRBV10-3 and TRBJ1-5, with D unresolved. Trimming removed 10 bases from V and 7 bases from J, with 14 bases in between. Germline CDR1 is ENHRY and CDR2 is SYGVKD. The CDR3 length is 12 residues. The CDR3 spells CATSVTNQPQHF. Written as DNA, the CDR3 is TGTGCCACCTCAGTGACAAACCAGCCCCAGCATTTT.

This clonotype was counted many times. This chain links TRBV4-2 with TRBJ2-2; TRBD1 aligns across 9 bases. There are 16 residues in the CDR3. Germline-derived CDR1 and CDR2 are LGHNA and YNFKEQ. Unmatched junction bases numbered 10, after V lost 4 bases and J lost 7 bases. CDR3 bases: TGTGCCAGCAGCCCCGTGGGACAGGGAAATCACGGGGAGCTGTTTTTT. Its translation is CASSPVGQGNHGELFF.

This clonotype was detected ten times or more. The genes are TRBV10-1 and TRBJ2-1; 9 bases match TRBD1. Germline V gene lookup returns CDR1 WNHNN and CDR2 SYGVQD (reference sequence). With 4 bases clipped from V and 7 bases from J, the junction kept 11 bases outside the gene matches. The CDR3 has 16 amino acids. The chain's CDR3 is CASSGTGASGKNEQFF. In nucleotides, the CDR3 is TGCGCCAGCAGTGGGACAGGGGCCAGCGGGAAAAATGAGCAGTTCTTC.

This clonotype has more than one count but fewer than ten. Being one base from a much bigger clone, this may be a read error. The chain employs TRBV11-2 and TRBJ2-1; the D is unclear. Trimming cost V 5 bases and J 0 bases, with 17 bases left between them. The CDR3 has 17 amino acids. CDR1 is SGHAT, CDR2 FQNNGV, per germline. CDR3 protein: CASSTRRSLSSYNEQFF. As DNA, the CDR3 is TGTGCCAGCAGCACCAGACGGAGTTTAAGCTCCTACAATGAGCAGTTCTTC.

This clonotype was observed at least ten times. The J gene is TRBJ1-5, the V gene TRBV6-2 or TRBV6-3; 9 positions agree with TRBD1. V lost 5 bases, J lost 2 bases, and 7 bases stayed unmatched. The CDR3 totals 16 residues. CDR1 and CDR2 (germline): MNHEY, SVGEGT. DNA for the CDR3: TGTGCCAGCAGTCACCGGGGACAGGGTGGCAATCAGCCCCAGCATTTT. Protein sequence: CASSHRGQGGNQPQHF.

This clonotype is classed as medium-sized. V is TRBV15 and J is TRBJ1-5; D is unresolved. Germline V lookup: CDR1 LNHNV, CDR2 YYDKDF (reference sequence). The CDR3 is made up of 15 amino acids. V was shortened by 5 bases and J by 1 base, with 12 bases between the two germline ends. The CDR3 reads CATSPKPNSNQPQHF. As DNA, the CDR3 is TGTGCCACCAGCCCGAAGCCTAACAGCAATCAGCCCCAGCATTTT.

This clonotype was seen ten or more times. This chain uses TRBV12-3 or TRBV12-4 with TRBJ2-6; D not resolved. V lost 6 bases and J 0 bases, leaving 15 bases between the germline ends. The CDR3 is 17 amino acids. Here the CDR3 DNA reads TGTGCCAGCAGCCGGCTATGGGTCTCCTCTGGGGCCAACGTCCTGACTTTC. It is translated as CASSRLWVSSGANVLTF.

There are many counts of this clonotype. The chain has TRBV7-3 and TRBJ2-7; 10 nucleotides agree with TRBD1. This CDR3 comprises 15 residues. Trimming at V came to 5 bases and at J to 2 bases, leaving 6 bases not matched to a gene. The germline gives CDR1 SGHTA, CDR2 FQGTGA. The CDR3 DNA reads TGTGCCAGCAGCCCAGCCGGGACAGGGGCCTACGAGCAGTACTTC. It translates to CASSPAGTGAYEQYF.

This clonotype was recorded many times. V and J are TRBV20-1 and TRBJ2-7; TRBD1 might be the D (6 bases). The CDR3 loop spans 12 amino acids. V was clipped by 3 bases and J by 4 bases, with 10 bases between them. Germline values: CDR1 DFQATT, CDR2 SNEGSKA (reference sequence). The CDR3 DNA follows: TGCAGTGCTAGGAGGGGGATATACGAGCAGTACTTC. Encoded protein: CSARRGIYEQYF.

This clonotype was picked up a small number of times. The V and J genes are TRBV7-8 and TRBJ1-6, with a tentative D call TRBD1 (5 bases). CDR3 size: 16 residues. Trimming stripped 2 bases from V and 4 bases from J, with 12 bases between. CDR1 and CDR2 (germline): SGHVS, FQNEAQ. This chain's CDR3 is CASSLFRAGYNSPLHF. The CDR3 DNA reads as TGTGCCAGCAGCTTATTCAGGGCGGGTTATAATTCACCCCTCCACTTT. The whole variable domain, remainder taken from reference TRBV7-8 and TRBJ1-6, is GAGVSQSPRYKVAKRGQDVALRCDPISGHVSLFWYQQALGQGPEFLTYFQNEAQLDKSGLPSDRFFAERPEGSVSTLKIQRTQQEDSAVYLCASSLFRAGYNSPLHFGNGTRLTVT.

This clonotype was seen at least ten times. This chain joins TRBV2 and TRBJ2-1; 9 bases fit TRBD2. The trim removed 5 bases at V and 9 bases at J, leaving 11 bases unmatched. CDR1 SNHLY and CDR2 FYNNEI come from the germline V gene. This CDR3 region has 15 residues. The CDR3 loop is CASSSNSGRLGEQFF. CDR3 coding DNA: TGTGCCAGCAGTTCGAATAGCGGGAGACTGGGTGAGCAGTTCTTC.